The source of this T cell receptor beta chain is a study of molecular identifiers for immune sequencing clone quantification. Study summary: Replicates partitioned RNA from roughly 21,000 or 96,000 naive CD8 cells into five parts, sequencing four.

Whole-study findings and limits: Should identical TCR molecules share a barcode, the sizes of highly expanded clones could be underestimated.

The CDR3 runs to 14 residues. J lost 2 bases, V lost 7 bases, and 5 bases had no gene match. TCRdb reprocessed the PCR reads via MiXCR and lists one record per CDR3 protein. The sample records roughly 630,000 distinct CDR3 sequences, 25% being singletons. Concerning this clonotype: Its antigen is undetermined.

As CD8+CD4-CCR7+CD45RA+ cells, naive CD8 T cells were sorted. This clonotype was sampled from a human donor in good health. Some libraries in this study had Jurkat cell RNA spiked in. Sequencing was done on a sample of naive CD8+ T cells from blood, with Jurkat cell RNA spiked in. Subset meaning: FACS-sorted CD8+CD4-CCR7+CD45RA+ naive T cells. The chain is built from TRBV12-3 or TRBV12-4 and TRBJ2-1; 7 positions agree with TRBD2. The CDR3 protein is CASISSGTYNEQFF. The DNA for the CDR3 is TGTGCCAGCATTTCGAGCGGGACCTACAATGAGCAGTTCTTC.